The 5 T cell receptor beta chains in this list originate from one sample, sequenced in a study of shared clonotypes between healthy human individuals. Using immunoSEQ multiplex PCR, the repertoire was profiled, and TCRdb retains in-frame clones only, with some absent. The repertoire has some 1,400,000 clones, roughly 96% of them found once; the top ten carry roughly 1.2%. The specimen was naive CD4+ T cells sorted from blood. Indicated subset: CD45RA+ positively selected. Receptors were obtained from a man younger than 40 in good health.

This chain joins TRBV25-1 and TRBJ2-1; TRBD1 is a possible D gene (6 bases). The ends were cut back, 2 bases at V and 6 bases at J, with 14 bases in the middle. This CDR3 spans 15 amino acids. Germline CDR1 reads MGHDK; CDR2 reads SYGVNS. The DNA of the CDR3 is TGTGCCAGCAGTGAACATGGGACATTGATCAATGAGCAGTTCTTC. It is translated as CASSEHGTLINEQFF.

This chain links TRBV7-2 with TRBJ1-2; perhaps TRBD1 as D (6 bases). The CDR3 totals 13 residues. From germline, CDR1 is SGHTA and CDR2 FQGNSA. V lost 3 bases, J lost 4 bases, and 9 bases lay in between. CDR3 sequence: CASSFGQIYGYTF. CDR3 nucleotides: TGTGCCAGCAGCTTCGGACAGATCTATGGCTACACCTTC.

This chain uses TRBV18 with TRBJ2-7, with D perhaps TRBD1 or TRBD2 (6 bases each). CDR3 length: 13 residues. V was shortened by 2 bases and J by 5 bases, with 10 bases between the two germline ends. CDR1 KGHSH and CDR2 LQKENI come from the germline V gene. As DNA, the CDR3 is TGTGCCAGCTCACCAAGGGGGGCACACGAGCAGTACTTC. This sequence encodes CASSPRGAHEQYF.

V and J are TRBV14 and TRBJ1-3, with no clear D. This CDR3 is 17 amino acids long. V dropped 0 bases and J dropped 2 bases, with 14 bases sitting between them. Looked up from germline, CDR1 is SGHDN and CDR2 is FVKESK. The CDR3 coding sequence is TGTGCCAGCAGCCAAGATCAACTGTGGGGAACTGGAAACACCATATATTTT. Its translation is CASSQDQLWGTGNTIYF.

The V call is TRBV7-2, the J call TRBJ1-2, with no clear D. The CDR3 is 14 amino acids. V gave up 8 bases and J gave up 5 bases, with 18 bases separating them. Looked up from germline, CDR1 is SGHTA and CDR2 is FQGNSA. In nucleotides, the CDR3 is TGTGCCAGCGCCGGGGATCCGCGGGGTTATGGCTACACCTTC. It yields the protein CASAGDPRGYGYTF.